The 16 T cell receptor beta chains listed next were all sequenced from one sample in a study of tumor-infiltrating lymphocytes in primary liver carcinoma. Unsorted whole blood served as the source of blood RNA, and germline DNA was extracted as well. Total RNA (approximately 500 ng) served as template for TCR beta cDNA synthesis primed by a constant-region primer. The TCR beta library was amplified through three nested multiplex PCR rounds in a modified ARM-PCR procedure. Two initial PCR rounds of around 9 cycles each paired TRBV1-TRBV30 forward primers with a C-beta reverse primer. Using its own MiXCR run on the multiplex PCR reads, TCRdb lists one record per CDR3 protein. Found here are 310,000 or so distinct CDR3 sequences, around three fifths of them singletons; the top ten hold about 15%. The sequencing input was peripheral blood. These TCRs come from a woman in her 30s with primary liver carcinoma and hepatitis B virus infection.

This clonotype was found a few times. This sequence joins TRBV7-9 and TRBJ2-3, with 13 bases identical to TRBD2. The trim removed 5 bases at V and 6 bases at J, leaving 11 bases unmatched. Germline assignment: CDR1 SEHNR and CDR2 FQNEAQ (reference sequence). CDR3 length equals 17 residues. The CDR3 is CASSLPPGTSGTDTQYF. In nucleotides, the CDR3 is TGTGCCAGCAGCCTTCCCCCTGGGACTAGCGGGACTGATACGCAGTATTTT.

A word on this clonotype: Sequence at one end of the junction differs from germline and may be a read error. This chain joins TRBV11-3 and TRBJ2-3; 8 positions agree with TRBD1. Germline V gene sequence: CDR1 SGHNT, CDR2 YENEEA. The CDR3 runs 13 residues. The CDR3 here is CASSQRGTGTQYF. CDR3 sequence (DNA): TGTGCCAGTAGCCAGAGGGGGACAGGTACGCAGTATTTT.

The chain links TRBV4-3 to TRBJ1-1; D not certain. Trimming shortened V by 0 bases and J by 1 base, and 3 bases separated the two germline ends. CDR3 length: 13 residues. Per the germline V gene, CDR1 is LGHNA and CDR2 is YSLEER. CDR3 protein: CASSQESNTEAFF. The CDR3, as DNA: TGCGCCAGCAGCCAAGAATCGAACACTGAAGCTTTCTTT.

In regard to this clonotype: This may arise from a read error, as a much more abundant clone is one base away. The chain uses TRBV29-1 and TRBJ2-3; D gene unclear. Germline V lookup: CDR1 SQVTM, CDR2 ANQGSEA. V gave up 3 bases and J gave up 8 bases, with 6 bases separating them. This CDR3 region has 10 residues. The CDR3 DNA reads TGCAGCGTTGATTTAGGTACGCAGTATTTT. It is translated as CSVDLGTQYF.

A note on this clonotype: The conserved closing phenylalanine or tryptophan is absent in this CDR3, likely reflecting a read error. The rearrangement uses TRBV7-8 and TRBJ2-7, with D possibly called TRBD1 or TRBD2 (5 bases each). V dropped 1 base and J dropped 4 bases, with 11 bases sitting between them. This CDR3 has 14 amino acids. CDR1 and CDR2 (germline): SGHVS, FQNEAQ. In DNA form, the CDR3 reads TGTGCCAGCAGCTTAGGAGGGGAATTGTACGAGCAGTACTTG. Translated: CASSLGGELYEQYL.

A single count supports this clonotype. A much larger clone differs from this one at a single base, so this may be a read error. The conserved closing phenylalanine or tryptophan is absent in this CDR3, likely reflecting a read error. The rearrangement uses TRBV4-3 and TRBJ2-2; no definite D call. The V gene lost 1 base and the J gene lost 7 bases, with 13 bases spanning the gap. Germline assignment: CDR1 LGHNA and CDR2 YSLEER. The CDR3 is 15 amino acids. CDR3 nucleotides: TGCGCCAGCAGCCAAGGCGATATGGTTAGCGGGGAGCTGTTTCTT. It encodes CASSQGDMVSGELFL.

This clonotype was counted once. It may be a read error: a sequence one base away is much more abundant. The chain is built from TRBV6-5 and TRBJ2-5; tentative D call: TRBD2 (7 bases). The germline V gene encodes CDR1 MNHEY and CDR2 SVGAGI. Trimming left V 6 bases short and J 2 bases short, with 16 bases between. The CDR3 extends over 15 amino acids. CDR3 DNA: TGTGCCAGCAGCTTTCAAGGGGGGGAGCAAGAGACCCAGTACTTC. As protein: CASSFQGGEQETQYF.

This chain connects TRBV5-1 to TRBJ1-1; D gene uncertain. CDR1 is SGHRS, CDR2 YFSETQ, per germline. The germline V and J ends were trimmed by 5 bases and 5 bases, with 16 bases remaining between them. The CDR3 is made up of 14 amino acids. The DNA for the CDR3 is TGCGCCAGCAGGCAAGCCGGGAGCCCAACTGAAGCTTTCTTT. Its protein product is CASRQAGSPTEAFF.

Points on this clonotype: This may come from a read error, since a much larger clone is one base off. The chain joins TRBV12-5 to TRBJ2-4, with D perhaps matching TRBD1 (6 bases). This CDR3 region has 16 residues. Germline V gene data show CDR1 as LGHNT and CDR2 as FRNRAP. CDR3 nucleotides: TGTGCTAGTGGTTTGGGCCAGGGGCCAGCCAAAGACATTCAGTACTTC. This gives the protein CASGLGQGPAKDIQYF.

A remark on this clonotype: A read error may account for a junction end that differs from germline. The J gene is TRBJ2-2, the V gene TRBV6-6; D is perhaps TRBD2 (5 bases). From germline, CDR1 is MNHNY and CDR2 SVGAGI (reference sequence). The CDR3 covers 14 residues. The DNA for the CDR3 is TGTGCCAGCAGCCGCCCGGGGAACACCAGGGAGCTGTTTTTT. This gives the protein CASSRPGNTRELFF.

This clonotype was found many times. The V and J genes are TRBV29-1 and TRBJ2-1, with D uncertain. Trimming left V 7 bases short and J 5 bases short, with 6 bases between. The CDR3 contains 10 residues. Germline V gene lookup returns CDR1 SQVTM and CDR2 ANQGSEA. CDR3 loop: CSGSDNEQFF. CDR3 sequence (DNA): TGCAGCGGGTCAGACAATGAGCAGTTCTTC.

This clonotype came up once. J is TRBJ2-3 and V is TRBV7-8; D is possibly TRBD2 (5 bases). This CDR3 has 18 residues. Germline loops: CDR1 SGHVS, CDR2 FQNEAQ. V lost 5 bases and J lost 0, with 21 bases in between. The CDR3 DNA reads TGTGCCAGCAGCCGCCAAGAGCGGAGCACCAGCAGCACAGATACGCAGTATTTT. This sequence encodes CASSRQERSTSSTDTQYF. The full variable domain, rest sourced from reference TRBV7-8 and TRBJ2-3, is GAGVSQSPRYKVAKRGQDVALRCDPISGHVSLFWYQQALGQGPEFLTYFQNEAQLDKSGLPSDRFFAERPEGSVSTLKIQRTQQEDSAVYLCASSRQERSTSSTDTQYFGPGTRLTVL.

Notes on this clonotype: A clone one base away is much larger, so this may be a read error. The chain couples TRBV29-1 to TRBJ1-5; D uncertain. This CDR3 is built from 13 residues. Germline lookup yields CDR1 SQVTM and CDR2 ANQGSEA. V shed 4 bases and J shed 7 bases, with 14 bases lying between them. CDR3 in DNA: TGCAGCGTTGCGGAGGCTACGGGGCAGCCCCAGCATTTT. It yields the protein CSVAEATGQPQHF.

Of note for this clonotype: This clone may be a read error of a much larger clone one base away. The chain links TRBV29-1 to TRBJ2-7; D is undetermined. V lost 5 bases, J lost 0 bases, and 8 bases lay in between. This CDR3 contains 12 residues. CDR1 is SQVTM, CDR2 ANQGSEA, per germline. The CDR3 DNA reads TGCAGCGTTAAGGATAGCTCCTACGAGCAGTACTTC. This gives the protein CSVKDSSYEQYF.

V and J are TRBV5-1 and TRBJ2-7, with no clear D. This CDR3 contains 14 residues. From germline, CDR1 is SGHRS and CDR2 YFSETQ. V lost 1 base to trimming and J lost 2 bases, with 10 bases between them. CDR3 sequence reads: CASSLYQFPYEQYF. DNA of the CDR3: TGCGCCAGCAGCTTGTATCAGTTTCCCTACGAGCAGTACTTC.

Many counts were recorded for this clonotype. V is TRBV12-3 or TRBV12-4 and J is TRBJ1-6, with 7 bases fitting TRBD1. This CDR3 contains 15 residues. Trimming removed 5 bases from V and 10 bases from J; junction bases left unmatched: 11. CDR3 residues: CASSAREGARSPLHF. The CDR3 region has the DNA TGTGCCAGCAGTGCCCGGGAGGGGGCGCGATCACCCCTCCACTTT.